The TCR beta chain described here comes from a study of T cells in Graves' hyperthyroidism and ophthalmopathy. Study-level results: A model of 13 V-J features distinguished ophthalmopathy from stable hyperthyroidism.

Amplification yielded TCR beta CDR3 regions, with RNA transcripts as the source. During a first-round RT-PCR of the TCR CDR3, the HTBI primer set was used. Using its own MiXCR run on the multiplex PCR reads, TCRdb lists one record per CDR3 protein. The table lists hundreds of thousands of distinct CDR3 sequences, around a quarter of them singletons. Patients with ophthalmopathy all had a Clinical Activity Score of at least 3, a NOSPECS grade of at least 4 and duration under 3 months. The authors obtained PBMCs from about 9.5 ml of fresh peripheral blood. CDR3 length: 14 amino acids. The germline V and J ends were trimmed by 7 bases and 4 bases, with 16 bases remaining between them. Per the germline V gene, CDR1 is MNHEY and CDR2 is SVGAGI. This clonotype was detected a few times. Its antigen is undetermined.

This TCR was sampled from a woman younger than 45 with Graves' ophthalmopathy. Sequenced: blood. The chain combines TRBV6-5 with TRBJ1-1, with D possibly being TRBD1 (5 bases). CDR3 bases: TGTGCCAGCATTATACCGGGACCCGGCACTGAAGCTTTCTTT. The encoded protein is CASIIPGPGTEAFF.